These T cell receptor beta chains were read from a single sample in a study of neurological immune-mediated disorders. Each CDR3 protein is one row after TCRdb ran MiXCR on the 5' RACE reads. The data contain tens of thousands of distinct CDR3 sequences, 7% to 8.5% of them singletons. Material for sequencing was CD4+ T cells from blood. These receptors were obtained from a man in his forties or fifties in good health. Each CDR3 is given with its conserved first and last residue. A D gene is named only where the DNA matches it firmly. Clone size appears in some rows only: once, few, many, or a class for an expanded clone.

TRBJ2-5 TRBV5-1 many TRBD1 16 CASSLWDRDYQETQYF TGCGCCAGCAGCTTGTGGGACAGGGACTATCAAGAGACCCAGTACTTC
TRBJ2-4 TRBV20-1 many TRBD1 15 CSASTGAVTKNIQYF TGCAGTGCTTCAACAGGGGCCGTAACCAAAAACATTCAGTACTTC
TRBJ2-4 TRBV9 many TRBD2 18 CASSVGTSGSLAKNIQYF TGTGCCAGCAGCGTCGGGACTAGCGGTAGCCTAGCCAAAAACATTCAGTACTTC
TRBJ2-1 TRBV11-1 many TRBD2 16 CASSLAPGGTYNEQFF TGTGCCAGCAGCTTAGCGCCGGGAGGAACCTACAATGAGCAGTTCTTC
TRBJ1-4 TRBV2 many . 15 CASSASGYLGEKLFF TGTGCCAGCAGTGCCTCGGGGTATCTAGGCGAAAAACTGTTTTTT
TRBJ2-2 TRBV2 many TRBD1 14 CASIGQGIPGELFF TGTGCCAGCATAGGACAGGGGATTCCCGGGGAGCTGTTTTTT
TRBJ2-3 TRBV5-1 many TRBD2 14 CASIGTSGTDTQYF TGCGCCAGCATCGGGACTAGCGGCACAGATACGCAGTATTTT
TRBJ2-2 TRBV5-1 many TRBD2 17 CASSLRGTSRNTGELFF TGCGCCAGCAGCCTTCGCGGGACTAGCCGGAACACCGGGGAGCTGTTTTTT
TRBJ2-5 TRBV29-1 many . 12 CSVEPGAETQYF TGCAGCGTTGAACCCGGGGCCGAGACCCAGTACTTC
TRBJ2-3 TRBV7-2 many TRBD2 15 CASSLGLAGTDTQYF TGTGCCAGCAGCCTCGGACTAGCGGGGACAGATACGCAGTATTTT
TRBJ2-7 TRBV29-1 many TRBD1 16 CSVRGWDRERPYEQYF TGCAGCGTTCGTGGGTGGGACAGGGAGCGTCCGTACGAGCAGTACTTC
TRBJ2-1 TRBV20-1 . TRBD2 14 CSARGSGRANEQFF TGCAGTGCTAGAGGGAGCGGGAGGGCCAATGAGCAGTTCTTC
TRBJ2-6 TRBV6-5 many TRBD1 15 CASNTGASGANVLTF TGTGCCAGCAATACAGGGGCCTCTGGGGCCAACGTCCTGACTTTC
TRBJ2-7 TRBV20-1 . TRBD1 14 CSARPGQDSYEQYF TGCAGTGCACGACCAGGACAGGACTCCTACGAGCAGTACTTC
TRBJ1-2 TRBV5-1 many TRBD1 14 CASSPDRGLRGYTF TGCGCCAGCAGCCCGGACAGGGGGCTGAGAGGCTACACCTTC
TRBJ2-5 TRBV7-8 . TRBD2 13 CASNQPGRETRYF TGTGCCAGCAACCAACCAGGGCGGGAGACCCGGTACTTC
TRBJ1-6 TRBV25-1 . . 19 CASSRSYGRLSSYNSPIHF TGTGCCAGCAGCCGATCCTACGGGCGGCTGAGCTCCTATAATTCACCCATACACTTT
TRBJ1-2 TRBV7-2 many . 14 CASSLVGTGHGYTF TGTGCCAGCAGCTTAGTCGGGACGGGCCATGGCTACACCTTC
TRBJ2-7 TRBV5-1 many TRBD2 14 CASSFLADSYEQYF TGCGCCAGCAGCTTCCTAGCGGACTCCTACGAGCAGTACTTC
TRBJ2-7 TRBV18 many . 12 CASSEATYEQYF TGTGCCAGTTCAGAGGCTACCTACGAGCAGTACTTC
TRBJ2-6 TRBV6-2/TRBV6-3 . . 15 CASIGAYSGANVLTF TGTGCCAGTATCGGCGCCTACTCTGGGGCCAACGTCCTGACTTTC
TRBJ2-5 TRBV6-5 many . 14 CASSYSARGQTQYF TGTGCCAGCAGTTACTCAGCTAGGGGACAGACCCAGTACTTC
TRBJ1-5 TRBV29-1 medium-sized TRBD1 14 CSVAGQGGNQPQHF TGCAGCGTTGCGGGACAGGGAGGCAATCAGCCCCAGCATTTT
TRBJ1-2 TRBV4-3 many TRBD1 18 CASSQVNYRQGLNYGYTF TGCGCCAGCAGCCAAGTTAATTATCGACAGGGCCTTAACTATGGCTACACCTTC
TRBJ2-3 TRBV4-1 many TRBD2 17 CASSHTKLAGGTDTQYF TGCGCCAGCAGCCATACGAAACTAGCGGGAGGGACAGATACGCAGTATTTT
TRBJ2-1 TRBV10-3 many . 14 CAISESRGGNEQFF TGTGCCATCAGTGAGTCGAGAGGTGGCAATGAGCAGTTCTTC
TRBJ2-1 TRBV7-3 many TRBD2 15 CASSFSTSGSNEQFF TGTGCCAGCAGCTTCTCGACTAGCGGGTCCAATGAGCAGTTCTTC
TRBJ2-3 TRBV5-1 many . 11 CASSESDTQYF TGCGCCAGCAGCGAGTCCGATACGCAGTATTTT